The T cell receptor (beta chain) under discussion was sequenced for a study of cytomegalovirus exposure and HLA in healthy donors. Both 60 Vbeta primers and 13 Jbeta primers went into the PCR. TCRdb's table, derived via immunoSEQ multiplex PCR, lists solely in-frame clones and lacks some. The sample consists of nearly 65,000 clones, approximately 71% of them appearing once. Per the germline V gene, CDR1 is SNHLY and CDR2 is FYNNEI. The CDR3 is made up of 16 amino acids. After removal of 2 bases from V and 7 bases from J, the junction contained 12 bases not matched to a gene. A few counts support this clone.

The rearrangement links TRBV2 to TRBJ1-2; 8 bases map to TRBD1. The clonotype comes from a man aged 50-60 years in good health and CMV-seronegative. The sample was PBMCs. The DNA of the CDR3 is TGTGCCAGCAGTGAAAACCAGGGGCAGGGGGCTGGTGGCTACACCTTC. Its protein product is CASSENQGQGAGGYTF.